The 29 T cell receptor beta chains presented below share a single source sample, sequenced in a study of human T cells and chemical hapten exposure. This sample's time point: patch test 3, about 24 weeks after DPC sensitization. This sample's treatment: therapeutic diphenylcyclopropenone sensitization with weekly scalp DPC. From the RACE reads, TCRdb called clonotypes with MiXCR, one entry per CDR3 protein. Of 60,000 to 65,000 distinct CDR3 sequences listed, 8% to 13% are singletons. The specimen comprised whole blood, sampled in connection with sensitization to the hapten diphenylcyclopropenone (DPC). Every receptor here comes from a woman aged 25 to 39 with alopecia areata. Some clones in this sample may be carry-over from other donors' samples.

CDR3 residues: CASSLMIGETQYF. The CDR3 DNA follows: TGTGCCAGCAGTTTGATGATAGGAGAGACCCAGTACTTC. The chain recombines TRBV12-3 or TRBV12-4 with TRBJ2-5, with no clear D. This CDR3 has 13 residues. With 3 bases removed from V and 4 bases from J, the gap between germline ends came to 9 bases.

This clonotype occurred a few times. V and J are TRBV12-3 or TRBV12-4 and TRBJ1-1; D is perhaps TRBD1 (6 bases). V was clipped by 8 bases and J by 9 bases, with 10 bases between them. The CDR3 contains 10 residues. CDR3 DNA sequence: TGTGCCAGCTCAGGACAGAAAGCTTTCTTT. Residues: CASSGQKAFF.

The chain employs TRBV6-1 and TRBJ2-3; no clear D. With 7 bases removed from V and 6 bases from J, the gap between germline ends came to 14 bases. In germline, CDR1 is MNHNS, CDR2 SASEGT. CDR3 size: 13 residues. CDR3 nucleotides: TGTGCCAGCATCGGGCCCAATTTGGATACGCAGTATTTT. Its protein is CASIGPNLDTQYF.

This clonotype was detected a few times. This chain connects TRBV20-1 to TRBJ2-7; 13 nucleotides line up with TRBD2. V gave up 4 bases and J gave up 7 bases; unmatched junction bases: 16. The germline gives CDR1 DFQATT, CDR2 SNEGSKA (reference sequence). The CDR3 loop spans 17 amino acids. The CDR3 region is CSATRGVTSGRLGEQYF. The CDR3 DNA reads as TGCAGTGCTACCCGAGGGGTGACTAGCGGGAGGTTGGGGGAGCAGTACTTC.

This clonotype was detected many times. The chain links TRBV28 to TRBJ2-5; D gene ambiguous. The germline gives CDR1 MDHEN, CDR2 SYDVKM. This CDR3 has 12 residues. V lost 10 bases and J 2 bases, leaving 11 bases between the germline ends. The CDR3 nucleotides are TGTGCCACCATGACTCCTCAAGAGACCCAGTACTTC. Translated: CATMTPQETQYF.

There are many counts of this clonotype. The chain links TRBV3-1 to TRBJ1-2; D possibly corresponds to TRBD1 (6 bases). Germline values: CDR1 LGHDT, CDR2 YNNKEL (reference sequence). V lost 2 bases and J 14 bases, leaving 12 bases between the germline ends. This CDR3 contains 11 residues. DNA of the CDR3: TGTGCCAGCAGCCAACTCACAGGGATTACCTTC. Its translation is CASSQLTGITF.

This clonotype appeared many times. The chain joins TRBV29-1 to TRBJ1-1, with D tentatively TRBD1 (5 bases). Trimming removed 8 bases at V and 5 bases at J, with 21 bases between. The CDR3 is 14 amino acids. The germline gives CDR1 SQVTM, CDR2 ANQGSEA. Written as DNA, the CDR3 is TGCAGCTTCCGGGGACGTCCGGGGGGAACTGAAGCTTTCTTT. Amino acid sequence: CSFRGRPGGTEAFF. The entire variable domain, with the rest obtained from reference TRBV29-1 and TRBJ1-1, is as follows: SAVISQKPSRDICQRGTSLTIQCQVDSQVTMMFWYRQQPGQSLTLIATANQGSEATYESGFVIDKFPISRPNLTFSTLTVSNMSPEDSSIYLCSFRGRPGGTEAFFGQGTRLTVV.

The table lists this clonotype with a few counts. The chain couples TRBV27 to TRBJ1-2, with TRBD1 as a possible D gene (5 bases). This CDR3 is built from 18 residues. Trimming left V 2 bases short and J 2 bases short, with 21 bases between. Germline V gene lookup returns CDR1 MNHEY and CDR2 SMNVEV (reference sequence). The CDR3 spells CASSLKGPAGTINYGYTF. CDR3 DNA sequence: TGTGCCAGCAGTTTAAAAGGCCCTGCCGGGACTATAAACTATGGCTACACCTTC.

The chain carries TRBV4-3 and TRBJ2-1; tentative D call: TRBD2 (5 bases). Germline assignment: CDR1 LGHNA and CDR2 YSLEER. Deletions cut 4 bases from V and 2 bases from J, with 15 bases between. The CDR3 is 16 amino acids. The CDR3 loop is CASSRGEGRTYNEQFF. The CDR3, as DNA: TGCGCCAGCAGCCGAGGAGAGGGCCGGACCTACAATGAGCAGTTCTTC.

Note on this clonotype: At one end the junction does not follow the germline gene, possibly because of a read error. The chain couples TRBV6-4 to TRBJ2-7, with 8 bases identical to TRBD1. CDR1 MRHNA and CDR2 SNTAGT come from the germline V gene. CDR3 length: 11 amino acids. CDR3 nucleotides: TGTGCCAGCAGACTCCGGGACAGGCCCAACTTC. This encodes CASRLRDRPNF.

This clonotype appeared a few times. The chain links TRBV12-3 or TRBV12-4 to TRBJ1-4; TRBD1 might be the D (5 bases). There are 14 residues in the CDR3. V lost 0 bases and J 6 bases, leaving 8 bases between the germline ends. CDR3 region: CASSLAPGDEKLFF. Here the CDR3 DNA reads TGTGCCAGCAGTTTAGCTCCGGGGGATGAAAAACTGTTTTTT.

This clonotype was counted only a few times. V and J are TRBV29-1 and TRBJ2-5, with TRBD1 matching over 7 bases. In germline, CDR1 is SQVTM, CDR2 ANQGSEA. With V trimmed by 7 bases and J by 5 bases, 7 bases remained unmatched. CDR3 length equals 12 residues. CDR3 coding DNA: TGCAGCGGAAAACAGGGGCCCGAGACCCAGTACTTC. This encodes CSGKQGPETQYF.

This clonotype was observed at least ten times. The V and J genes are TRBV10-2 and TRBJ1-2, with 7 bases that match TRBD1. J lost 4 bases, V lost 2 bases, and 1 base had no gene match. Germline values: CDR1 WSHSY, CDR2 SAAADI. The CDR3 totals 13 residues. The CDR3 spells CASSENRGYGYTF. In nucleotides, the CDR3 is TGCGCCAGCAGTGAGAACAGGGGCTATGGCTACACCTTC.

This clonotype was observed a few times. The chain uses TRBV18 and TRBJ1-2, with a tentative D call TRBD1 (5 bases). This CDR3 spans 14 amino acids. Germline loops: CDR1 KGHSH, CDR2 LQKENI. The V end lost 1 base, the J end lost 2 bases, and 8 bases lay between the germline ends. DNA for the CDR3: TGTGCCAGCTCACCACGGGAGGGGAACTATGGCTACACCTTC. Its translation is CASSPREGNYGYTF.

The CDR3 reads CASSTPPSGSYEQYF. The CDR3 region has the DNA TGTGCCAGCAGCACCCCGCCTAGCGGATCCTACGAGCAGTACTTC. The rearrangement uses TRBV7-4 and TRBJ2-7, with 7 positions matching TRBD2. CDR1 and CDR2 (germline): SGHVT, SQSDAQ. This CDR3 has 15 residues. V shed 5 bases, J shed 1 base, and the junction held 8 bases outside the gene matches.

This clonotype was recorded at least ten times. The chain uses TRBV20-1 and TRBJ1-4; unclear D gene. The CDR3 spans 12 residues. The ends were cut back, 0 bases at V and 6 bases at J, with 5 bases in the middle. Germline assignment: CDR1 DFQATT and CDR2 SNEGSKA (reference sequence). The CDR3 protein is CSARDRDEKLFF. CDR3 nucleotides: TGCAGTGCTAGAGATCGGGATGAAAAACTGTTTTTT.

This clonotype was seen repeatedly, ten times or more. The V call is TRBV12-3 or TRBV12-4, the J call TRBJ1-5; D gene uncertain. The CDR3 has 16 residues. V was trimmed by 1 base and J by 0 bases, leaving 10 bases between them. The CDR3 region is CASSLEGRYSNQPQHF. The DNA of the CDR3 is TGTGCCAGCAGTTTAGAAGGGAGGTATAGCAATCAGCCCCAGCATTTT.

The table lists this clonotype with many counts. The chain combines TRBV12-3 or TRBV12-4 with TRBJ2-5; 9 positions agree with TRBD2. With V trimmed by 2 bases and J by 0 bases, 4 bases remained unmatched. The CDR3 is 16 amino acids. The chain's CDR3 is CASSLLLAGYQETQYF. CDR3 coding DNA: TGTGCCAGCAGTTTATTGCTAGCGGGGTACCAAGAGACCCAGTACTTC.

CDR3 DNA sequence: TGTGCCAGCAGAGGAGGGACTAGCGGACACACCGGGGAGCTGTTTTTT. Encoded protein: CASRGGTSGHTGELFF. The genes are TRBV28 and TRBJ2-2; 11 bases agree with TRBD2. The length of the CDR3 is 16 residues. The V gene's germline CDR1 is MDHEN and CDR2 SYDVKM. V shed 6 bases and J 3 bases; nucleotides not matched to a gene: 6.

V gene TRBV7-9 combines with J gene TRBJ2-7, with D possibly called TRBD1 or TRBD2 (5 bases each). V was cut by 4 bases and J by 6 bases, with 19 bases left in between. CDR1 and CDR2 (germline): SEHNR, FQNEAQ (reference sequence). The CDR3 loop spans 15 amino acids. This CDR3 reads CASSSRLQPGTEQYF. The CDR3 DNA reads as TGTGCCAGCAGCTCTCGGCTTCAACCAGGGACCGAGCAGTACTTC.

This clonotype was detected ten times or more. The chain couples TRBV28 to TRBJ2-3; D remains ambiguous. V lost 6 bases and J 0 bases, leaving 7 bases between the germline ends. Germline lookup yields CDR1 MDHEN and CDR2 SYDVKM. The CDR3 extends over 13 amino acids. The CDR3 loop reads CASRMGSTDTQYF. The CDR3 nucleotides are TGTGCCAGCAGGATGGGGAGCACAGATACGCAGTATTTT.

This clonotype was picked up a small number of times. V gene TRBV11-3 combines with J gene TRBJ1-2; weak D call: TRBD1 (6 bases). V shed 5 bases and J shed 6 bases, with 19 bases lying between them. This CDR3 comprises 15 residues. The germline V gene encodes CDR1 SGHNT and CDR2 YENEEA. The CDR3 DNA reads as TGTGCCAGCAGCCACCCAGGCAGGGGCGAGGATGGCTACACCTTC. As protein: CASSHPGRGEDGYTF.

About this clonotype itself: The final CDR3 position lacks the conserved phenylalanine or tryptophan, pointing to a likely read error. The limits of the CDR3 on the DNA are not certain, so only TCRdb's listed CDR3 is given. V gene TRBV6-1 combines with J gene TRBJ2-1; TRBD2 is the table's D call, not checked against the DNA. Germline CDR1 reads MNHNS; CDR2 reads SASEGT. The CDR3 has 13 residues if both end residues are counted. The CDR3 is CASNESRDSGTKI.

At least ten counts were recorded for this clonotype. The chain has TRBV6-5 and TRBJ2-7, with 16 bases fitting TRBD2. The germline gives CDR1 MNHEY, CDR2 SVGAGI. The length of the CDR3 is 17 residues. V was clipped by 5 bases and J by 2 bases; unmatched bases: 6. This CDR3 is CASSRGLAGGPPYEQYF. The CDR3 nucleotides are TGTGCCAGCAGTAGGGGACTAGCGGGAGGGCCCCCCTACGAGCAGTACTTC.

This chain uses TRBV7-2 with TRBJ2-7; D tentatively reads TRBD1 or TRBD2 (7 bases each). Germline V gene lookup returns CDR1 SGHTA and CDR2 FQGNSA. CDR3 length: 15 amino acids. Trimming took 8 bases from V and 6 from J, leaving 23 bases between them. This chain's CDR3 is CASGNPGGRGSEQYF. The CDR3 DNA reads as TGTGCCAGCGGGAACCCGGGGGGCAGGGGGAGCGAGCAGTACTTC.

This clonotype was seen a handful of times. The chain recombines TRBV6-5 with TRBJ2-3, with D unclear. CDR3 size: 13 residues. Per the germline V gene, CDR1 is MNHEY and CDR2 is SVGAGI. Deletions cut 6 bases from V and 4 bases from J, with 11 bases between. CDR3 nucleotide sequence: TGTGCCAGCAGGGGTGACACCTCAGATACGCAGTATTTT. It yields the protein CASRGDTSDTQYF.

This clonotype was counted only a few times. The chain is built from TRBV20-1 and TRBJ1-4, with a tentative D call TRBD1 (6 bases). V gave up 1 base and J gave up 3 bases, with 15 bases separating them. CDR3 size: 16 residues. Germline V gene lookup returns CDR1 DFQATT and CDR2 SNEGSKA (reference sequence). CDR3 sequence (DNA): TGCAGTGCTAGAGTGCGCGGGGGCCTCGCTAATGAAAAACTGTTTTTT. Amino acids: CSARVRGGLANEKLFF.

This clonotype was detected ten times or more. The chain couples TRBV11-2 to TRBJ2-1, with TRBD2 matching 11 bases. Germline V gene sequence: CDR1 SGHAT, CDR2 FQNNGV. J lost 7 bases, V lost 3 bases, and 11 bases had no gene match. The CDR3 runs to 17 residues. The CDR3 nucleotides read TGTGCCAGCAGCTTCCAGTTACTAGCGGGAGTTCCAAATGAGCAGTTCTTC. Its protein is CASSFQLLAGVPNEQFF.

This clonotype has at least ten counts. The chain employs TRBV30 and TRBJ1-1, with 7 positions matching TRBD1. Trimming at V came to 3 bases and at J to 0 bases, leaving 1 base not matched to a gene. The CDR3 extends over 13 amino acids. The germline V gene has CDR1 GTSNPN and CDR2 SVGIG (reference sequence). The CDR3 sequence: CAWRGQLNTEAFF. CDR3 coding DNA: TGTGCCTGGAGGGGACAGCTGAACACTGAAGCTTTCTTT.